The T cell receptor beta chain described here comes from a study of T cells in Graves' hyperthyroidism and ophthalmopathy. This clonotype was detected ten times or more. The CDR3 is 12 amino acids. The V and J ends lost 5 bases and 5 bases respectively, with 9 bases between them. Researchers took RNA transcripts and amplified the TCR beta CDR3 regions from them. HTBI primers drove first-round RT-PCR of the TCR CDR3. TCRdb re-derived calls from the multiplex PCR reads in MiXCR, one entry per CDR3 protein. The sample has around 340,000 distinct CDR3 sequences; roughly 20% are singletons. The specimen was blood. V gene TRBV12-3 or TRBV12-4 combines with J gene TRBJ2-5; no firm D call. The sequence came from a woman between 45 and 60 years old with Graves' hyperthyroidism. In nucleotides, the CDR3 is TGTGCCAGCAGTATAGTGGGCGAGACCCAGTACTTC. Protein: CASSIVGETQYF.